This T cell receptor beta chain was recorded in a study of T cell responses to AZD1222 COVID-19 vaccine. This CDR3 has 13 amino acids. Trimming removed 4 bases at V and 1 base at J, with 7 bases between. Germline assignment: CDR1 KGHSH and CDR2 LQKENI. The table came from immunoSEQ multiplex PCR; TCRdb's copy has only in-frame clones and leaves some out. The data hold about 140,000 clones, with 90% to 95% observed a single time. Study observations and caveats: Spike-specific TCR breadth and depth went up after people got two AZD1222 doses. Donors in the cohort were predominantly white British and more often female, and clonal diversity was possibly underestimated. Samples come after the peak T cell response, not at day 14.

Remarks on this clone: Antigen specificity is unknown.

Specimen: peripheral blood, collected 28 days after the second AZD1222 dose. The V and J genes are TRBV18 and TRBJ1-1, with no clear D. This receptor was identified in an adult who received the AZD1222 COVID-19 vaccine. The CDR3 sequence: CASSRGTNTEAFF. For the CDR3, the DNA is TGTGCCAGCTCACGAGGTACGAACACTGAAGCTTTCTTT.